These 8 T cell receptor beta chains came from one sample sequenced in a study of blood T cell repertoires in COVID-19. The data were produced by immunoSEQ multiplex PCR, yet TCRdb's version contains in-frame clones alone and is incomplete. The data show under 300,000 clones, 88% seen once. The sequenced material came from PBMCs or T cells enriched from blood (not recorded which). Source of these receptors: a woman aged 55-75 years in a cohort exposed to, infected with or recovered from COVID-19 (not recorded which).

The J gene is TRBJ2-1, the V gene TRBV7-9, with TRBD2 matching over 11 bases. Per germline, CDR1 SEHNR and CDR2 FQNEAQ (reference sequence). The ends lost 5 bases at V and 0 bases at J; junction bases unmatched: 6. The length of the CDR3 is 17 residues. CDR3 loop: CASSPTSGVSSYNEQFF. CDR3 sequence (DNA): TGTGCCAGCAGCCCGACTAGCGGGGTGAGCTCCTACAATGAGCAGTTCTTC.

The chain employs TRBV6-2 or TRBV6-3 and TRBJ2-7; D uncertain. Germline V lookup: CDR1 MNHEY, CDR2 SVGEGT. The CDR3 totals 11 residues. V lost 5 bases, J lost 6 bases, and 8 bases lay in between. The CDR3 DNA is TGTGCCAGCAGTCCCCCGGGCGAGCAGTACTTC. Protein: CASSPPGEQYF.

The chain joins TRBV9 to TRBJ2-1, with D possibly TRBD2 on 5 matching bases. This CDR3 spans 20 amino acids. Germline V gives CDR1 SGDLS, CDR2 YYNGEE. V lost 0 bases, J lost 0 bases, and 22 bases lay in between. The DNA for the CDR3 is TGTGCCAGCAGCGTAGGCGAGGGTAGCGCGGCTAAGAGCTCCTACAATGAGCAGTTCTTC. It is translated as CASSVGEGSAAKSSYNEQFF. The whole variable domain, remainder taken from reference TRBV9 and TRBJ2-1, is DSGVTQTPKHLITATGQRVTLRCSPRSGDLSVYWYQQSLDQGLQFLIQYYNGEERAKGNILERFSAQQFPDLHSELNLSSLELGDSALYFCASSVGEGSAAKSSYNEQFFGPGTRLTVL.

V gene TRBV7-2 combines with J gene TRBJ1-5; TRBD1 might be the D (6 bases). The CDR3 covers 15 residues. The germline V gene has CDR1 SGHTA and CDR2 FQGNSA. V lost 5 bases and J lost 3, with 14 bases in between. CDR3 nucleotides: TGTGCCAGCAGCAGGAGGGGGGGGGACAATCAGCCCCAGCATTTT. Translation: CASSRRGGDNQPQHF.

The chain joins TRBV7-8 to TRBJ2-7; 9 bases match TRBD2. V was pared by 1 base and J by 4 bases, with 5 bases of the junction left unmatched. CDR1 SGHVS and CDR2 FQNEAQ come from the germline V gene. This CDR3 region has 15 residues. CDR3 sequence: CASSLGGSGRYEQYF. CDR3 in DNA: TGTGCCAGCAGCTTAGGGGGTAGCGGGAGATACGAGCAGTACTTC.

Here the CDR3 DNA reads TGTGCCAGCAGTTTATTCGGCAGGGCAGAGACCCAGTACTTC. Residues: CASSLFGRAETQYF. This chain uses TRBV27 with TRBJ2-5; the D gene is possibly TRBD1 (5 bases). Deletions cut 1 base from V and 4 bases from J, with 10 bases between. The CDR3 spans 14 residues. Germline loops: CDR1 MNHEY, CDR2 SMNVEV (reference sequence).

The chain joins TRBV28 to TRBJ1-2, with TRBD1 identical over 12 bases. J was trimmed by 4 bases and V by 6 bases; bases with no gene match: 9. The CDR3 extends over 16 amino acids. CDR1 and CDR2 (germline): MDHEN, SYDVKM. The CDR3 reads CASRPFGTGGIYGYTF. CDR3 nucleotides: TGTGCCAGCAGGCCTTTCGGGACAGGGGGCATCTATGGCTACACCTTC.

This chain links TRBV6-5 with TRBJ1-2; possibly TRBD1 for D (6 bases). The CDR3 spans 13 residues. V lost 7 bases to trimming and J lost 4 bases, with 13 bases between them. The V gene's germline CDR1 is MNHEY and CDR2 SVGAGI. The DNA for the CDR3 is TGTGCCAGCACCGGACAGATATTCTATGGCTACACCTTC. Translated: CASTGQIFYGYTF.